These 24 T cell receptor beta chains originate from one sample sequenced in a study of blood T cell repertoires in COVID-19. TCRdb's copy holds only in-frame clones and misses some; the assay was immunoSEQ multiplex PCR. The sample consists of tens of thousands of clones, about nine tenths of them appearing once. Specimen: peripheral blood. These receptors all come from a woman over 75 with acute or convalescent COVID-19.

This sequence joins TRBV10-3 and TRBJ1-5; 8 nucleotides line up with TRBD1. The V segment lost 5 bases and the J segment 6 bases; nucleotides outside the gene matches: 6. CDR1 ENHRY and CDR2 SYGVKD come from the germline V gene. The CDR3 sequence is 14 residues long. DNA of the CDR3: TGTGCCATCAGTTCAGACAGGGGAGGTCAGCCCCAGCATTTT. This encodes CAISSDRGGQPQHF.

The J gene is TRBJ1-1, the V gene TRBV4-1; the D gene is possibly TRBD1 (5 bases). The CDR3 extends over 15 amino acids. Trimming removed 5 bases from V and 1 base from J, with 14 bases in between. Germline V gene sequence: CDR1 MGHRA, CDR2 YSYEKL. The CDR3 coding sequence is TGCGCCAGCAGCTTTACAGGCCTGGGGAACACTGAAGCTTTCTTT. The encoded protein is CASSFTGLGNTEAFF.

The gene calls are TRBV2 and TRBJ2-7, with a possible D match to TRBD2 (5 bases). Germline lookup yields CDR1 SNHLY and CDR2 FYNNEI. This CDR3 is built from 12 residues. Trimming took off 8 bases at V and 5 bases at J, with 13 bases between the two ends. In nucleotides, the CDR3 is TGTGCCAGCGCTAGGGAGACTAACGAGCAGTACTTC. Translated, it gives CASARETNEQYF.

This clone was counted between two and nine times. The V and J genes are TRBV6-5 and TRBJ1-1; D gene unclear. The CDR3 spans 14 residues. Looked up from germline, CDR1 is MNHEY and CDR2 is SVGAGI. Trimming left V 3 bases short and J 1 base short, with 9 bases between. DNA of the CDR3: TGTGCCAGCAGTTATATACGGGGGAACACTGAAGCTTTCTTT. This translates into CASSYIRGNTEAFF.

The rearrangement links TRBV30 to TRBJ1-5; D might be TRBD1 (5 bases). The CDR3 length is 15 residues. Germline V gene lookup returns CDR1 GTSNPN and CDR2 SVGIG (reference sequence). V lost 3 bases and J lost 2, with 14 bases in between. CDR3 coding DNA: TGTGCCTGGAGGCAAAGGGGTCTCGGCAATCAGCCCCAGCATTTT. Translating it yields CAWRQRGLGNQPQHF.

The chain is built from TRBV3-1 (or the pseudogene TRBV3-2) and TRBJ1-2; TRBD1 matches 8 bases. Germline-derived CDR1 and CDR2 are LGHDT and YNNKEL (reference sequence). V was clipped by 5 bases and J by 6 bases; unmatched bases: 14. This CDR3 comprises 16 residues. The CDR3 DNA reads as TGTGCCAGCAGCAGAAAGACCGGGACAGGACATAATGGCTACACCTTC. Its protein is CASSRKTGTGHNGYTF.

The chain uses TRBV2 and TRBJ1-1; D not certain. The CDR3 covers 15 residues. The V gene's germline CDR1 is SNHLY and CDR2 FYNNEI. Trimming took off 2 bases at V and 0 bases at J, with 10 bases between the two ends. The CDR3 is CASSEFGRMNTEAFF. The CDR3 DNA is TGTGCCAGCAGTGAATTCGGCAGGATGAACACTGAAGCTTTCTTT. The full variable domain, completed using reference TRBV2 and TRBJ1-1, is EPEVTQTPSHQVTQMGQEVILRCVPISNHLYFYWYRQILGQKVEFLVSFYNNEISEKSEIFDDQFSVERPDGSNFTLKIRSTKLEDSAMYFCASSEFGRMNTEAFFGQGTRLTVV.

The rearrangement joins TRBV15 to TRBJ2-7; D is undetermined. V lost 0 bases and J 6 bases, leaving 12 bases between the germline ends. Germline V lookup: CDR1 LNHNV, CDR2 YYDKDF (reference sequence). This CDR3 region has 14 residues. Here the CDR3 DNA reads TGTGCCACCAGCAGAGAGCTGGCGAGGCGCGAGCAGTACTTC. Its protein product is CATSRELARREQYF.

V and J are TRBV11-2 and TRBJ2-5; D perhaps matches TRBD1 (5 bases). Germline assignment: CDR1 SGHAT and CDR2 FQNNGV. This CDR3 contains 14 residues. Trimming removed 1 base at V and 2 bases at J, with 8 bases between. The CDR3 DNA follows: TGTGCCAGCAGCTTAGGGACACATCAAGAGACCCAGTACTTC. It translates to CASSLGTHQETQYF.

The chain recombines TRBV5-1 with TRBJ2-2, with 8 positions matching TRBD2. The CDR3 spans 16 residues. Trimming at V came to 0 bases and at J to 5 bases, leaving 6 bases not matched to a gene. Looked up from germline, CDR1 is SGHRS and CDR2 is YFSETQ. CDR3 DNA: TGCGCCAGCAGCTTGGACCCAGCGGGAGAAACCGGGGAGCTGTTTTTT. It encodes CASSLDPAGETGELFF.

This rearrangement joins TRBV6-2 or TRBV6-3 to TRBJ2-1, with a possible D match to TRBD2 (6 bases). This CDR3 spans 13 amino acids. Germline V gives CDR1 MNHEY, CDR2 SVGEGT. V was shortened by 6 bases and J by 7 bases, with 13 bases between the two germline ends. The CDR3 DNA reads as TGTGCCAGCAGCCAAGTCCGGGGGAATGAGCAGTTCTTC. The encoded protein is CASSQVRGNEQFF.

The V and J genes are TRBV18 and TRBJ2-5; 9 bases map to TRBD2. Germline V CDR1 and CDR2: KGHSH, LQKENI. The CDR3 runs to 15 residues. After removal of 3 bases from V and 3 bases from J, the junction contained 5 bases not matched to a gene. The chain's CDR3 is CASSPSPSGKETQYF. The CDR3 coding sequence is TGTGCCAGCTCACCTTCACCTAGCGGGAAAGAGACCCAGTACTTC.

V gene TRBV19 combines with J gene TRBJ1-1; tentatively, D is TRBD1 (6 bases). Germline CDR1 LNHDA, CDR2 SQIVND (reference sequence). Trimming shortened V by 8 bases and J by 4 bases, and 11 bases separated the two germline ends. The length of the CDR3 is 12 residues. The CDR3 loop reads CASSEGVTEAFF. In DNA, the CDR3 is TGTGCCAGTTCCGAGGGGGTCACTGAAGCTTTCTTT.

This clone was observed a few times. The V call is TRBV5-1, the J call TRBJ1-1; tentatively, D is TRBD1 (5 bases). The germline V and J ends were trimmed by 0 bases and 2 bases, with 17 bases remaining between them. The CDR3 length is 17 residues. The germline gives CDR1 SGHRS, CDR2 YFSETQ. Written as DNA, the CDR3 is TGCGCCAGCAGCTTGGTCGGGGGAAGGGGCTTCAACACTGAAGCTTTCTTT. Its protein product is CASSLVGGRGFNTEAFF.

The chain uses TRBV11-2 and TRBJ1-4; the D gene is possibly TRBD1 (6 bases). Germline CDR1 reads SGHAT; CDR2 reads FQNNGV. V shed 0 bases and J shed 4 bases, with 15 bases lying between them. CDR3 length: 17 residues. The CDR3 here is CASSLDRLGTRNEKLFF. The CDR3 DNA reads TGTGCCAGCAGCTTAGATCGGTTGGGGACACGTAATGAAAAACTGTTTTTT.

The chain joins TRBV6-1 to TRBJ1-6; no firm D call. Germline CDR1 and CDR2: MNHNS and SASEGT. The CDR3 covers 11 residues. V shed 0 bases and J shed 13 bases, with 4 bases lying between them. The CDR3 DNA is TGTGCCAGCAGTGAAGCTATGCCCCTCCACTTT. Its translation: CASSEAMPLHF.

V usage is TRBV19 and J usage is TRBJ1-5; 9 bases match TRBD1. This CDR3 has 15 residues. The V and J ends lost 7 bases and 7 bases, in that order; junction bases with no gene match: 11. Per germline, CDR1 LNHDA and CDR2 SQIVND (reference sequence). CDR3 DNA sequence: TGTGCCAGTACCGAAGGACAGGGGAGGTGGCAGCCCCAGCATTTT. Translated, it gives CASTEGQGRWQPQHF.

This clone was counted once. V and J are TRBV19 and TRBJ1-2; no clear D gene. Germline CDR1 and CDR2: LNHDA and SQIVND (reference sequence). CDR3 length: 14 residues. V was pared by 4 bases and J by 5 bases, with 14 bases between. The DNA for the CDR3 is TGTGCCAGTAGTACCCGGAGCAATGATTATGGCTACACCTTC. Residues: CASSTRSNDYGYTF.

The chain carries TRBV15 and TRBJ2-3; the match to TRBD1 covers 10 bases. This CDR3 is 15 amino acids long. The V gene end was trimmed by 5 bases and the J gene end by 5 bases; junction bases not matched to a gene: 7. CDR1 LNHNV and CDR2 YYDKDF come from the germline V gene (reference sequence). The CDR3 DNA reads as TGTGCCACCAGCCTGCGGACAGGGGGGGGAGATACGCAGTATTTT. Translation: CATSLRTGGGDTQYF.

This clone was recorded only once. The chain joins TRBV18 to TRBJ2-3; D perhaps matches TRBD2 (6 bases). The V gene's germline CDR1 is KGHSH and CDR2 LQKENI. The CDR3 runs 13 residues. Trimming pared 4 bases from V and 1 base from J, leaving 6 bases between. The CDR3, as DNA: TGTGCCAGCTCACTAGCGGGCACAGATACGCAGTATTTT. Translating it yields CASSLAGTDTQYF.

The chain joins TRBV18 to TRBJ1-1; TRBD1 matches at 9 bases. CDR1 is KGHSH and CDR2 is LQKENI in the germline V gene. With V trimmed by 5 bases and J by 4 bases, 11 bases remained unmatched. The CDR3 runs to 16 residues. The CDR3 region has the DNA TGTGCCAGCTCAACCGGGACAGGGAGGGTTGGCACTGAAGCTTTCTTT. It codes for CASSTGTGRVGTEAFF.

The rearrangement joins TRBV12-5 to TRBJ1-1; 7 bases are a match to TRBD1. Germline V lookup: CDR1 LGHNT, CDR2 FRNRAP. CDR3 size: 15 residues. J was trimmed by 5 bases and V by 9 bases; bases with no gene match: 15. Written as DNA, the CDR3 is TGTGCTAGGGAAACAGGGGAAGTGAATTATACTGAAGCTTTCTTT. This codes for CARETGEVNYTEAFF.

The chain's CDR3 is CASSTNLAGSTYEQYF. The CDR3 coding sequence is TGCGCCAGCAGCACCAATCTAGCGGGCTCTACCTACGAGCAGTACTTC. The chain recombines TRBV5-1 with TRBJ2-7, with TRBD2 identical over 8 bases. V lost 4 bases to trimming and J lost 2 bases; unmatched junction nucleotides: 11. The CDR3 consists of 16 residues. Germline lookup yields CDR1 SGHRS and CDR2 YFSETQ.

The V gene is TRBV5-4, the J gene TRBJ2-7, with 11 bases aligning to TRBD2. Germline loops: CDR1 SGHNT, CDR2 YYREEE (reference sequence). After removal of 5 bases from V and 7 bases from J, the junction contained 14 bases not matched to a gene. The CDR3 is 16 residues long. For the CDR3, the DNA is TGTGCCAGCAGTTCACAGACTAGCGGGACAGGGAGGGAGCAGTACTTC. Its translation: CASSSQTSGTGREQYF.